This T cell receptor (beta chain) was profiled in a study of beta chain features in type 1 diabetes. Points from the study as a whole: Diminished insertions and augmented deletions at VDJ junctions characterized type 1 diabetes patients.

Expressed TCRB transcripts were sequenced because the isolated RNA had all been reverse transcribed beforehand. The average output of naive, central memory and regulatory T cell samples was 3.6 million or so reads. The assay was immunoSEQ multiplex PCR, and TCRdb's table has in-frame clones only and misses some. In the table there are a few hundred thousand clones, about 15% of which are singletons. Remarks on this clone: Its target is not known.

Germline V gene sequence: CDR1 SEHNR, CDR2 FQNEAQ (reference sequence). Unmatched junction bases numbered 8, after V lost 2 bases and J lost 6 bases. The CDR3 consists of 16 residues. The sample was naive CD4+ T cells from blood. The TCR was taken from a man aged 25-45 years in good health. This rearrangement joins TRBV7-9 to TRBJ2-2, with 8 bases matching TRBD1. This chain's CDR3 is CASSLHSGQGPGELFF. CDR3 in DNA: TGTGCCAGCAGCTTACACTCAGGACAGGGTCCCGGGGAGCTGTTTTTT.